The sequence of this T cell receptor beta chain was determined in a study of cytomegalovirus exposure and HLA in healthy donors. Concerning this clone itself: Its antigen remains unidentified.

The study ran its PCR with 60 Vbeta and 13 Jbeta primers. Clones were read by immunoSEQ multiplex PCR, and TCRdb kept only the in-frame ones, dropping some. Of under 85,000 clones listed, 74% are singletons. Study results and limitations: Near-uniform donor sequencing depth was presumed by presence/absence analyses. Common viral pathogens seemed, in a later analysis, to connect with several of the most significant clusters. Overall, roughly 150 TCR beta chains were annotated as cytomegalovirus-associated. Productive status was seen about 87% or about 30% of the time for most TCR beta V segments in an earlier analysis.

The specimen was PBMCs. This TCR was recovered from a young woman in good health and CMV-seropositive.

This CDR3 is CASGLSPGETQYF. The CDR3 coding sequence is TGTGCTAGTGGTTTGTCCCCAGGAGAGACCCAGTACTTC. The J gene is TRBJ2-5, the V gene TRBV12-5; D is unclear. Looked up from germline, CDR1 is LGHNT and CDR2 is FRNRAP. The CDR3 spans 13 residues. The ends were cut back, 2 bases at V and 4 bases at J, with 8 bases in the middle.